This T cell receptor beta chain was found in a study of human T cells and chemical hapten exposure. Across the whole study: Patients, a majority of them female, were diagnosed with alopecia areata, totalis or universalis. TCR yields differed between samples (mainly from small differences in pooled library volume).

This sample's treatment: therapeutic diphenylcyclopropenone sensitization with weekly scalp DPC. In this sample, this clonotype turned up a few times. It was the library that attached unique molecular identifiers to individual cDNA molecules. TCRdb analysed the reads with MiXCR anew, one entry per CDR3 protein. Of fewer than 2,000 distinct CDR3 sequences listed, approximately 53% are singletons. CDR3 length: 17 residues. V gave up 3 bases and J gave up 6 bases, with 23 bases separating them. The V gene's germline CDR1 is SGHTS and CDR2 YDEGEE. The TCR was taken from an adult with alopecia areata. Some clones in this sample may be carry-over from other donors' samples. This table probably holds off-target reads from a library built for another chain. This sample comprised whole blood, obtained before DPC sensitization or 2, 6, or about 24 weeks after (not recorded which). This chain uses TRBV5-8 with TRBJ2-3; weak D call: TRBD2 (6 bases). The CDR3: CASSSKPRLDGDDTQYF. CDR3 bases: TGTGCCAGCAGCTCCAAGCCACGACTAGACGGGGATGATACGCAGTATTTT.